A selection of T cell receptor beta chains follows, all from one sample in a study of graft-versus-host responses after intestinal transplantation. Produced via immunoSEQ multiplex PCR; TCRdb's table is partial and in-frame only. The sample records roughly 20,000 clones, around three quarters being singletons. The sequenced sample was ileum tissue, obtained around 20 days after intestinal transplant. All receptors come from a human patient who received an intestinal transplant, so some T cells may come from the graft donor. The CDR3 runs from the conserved cysteine through the conserved F or W. Fields, in order: J gene, D gene, V gene, clone size, CDR3 protein, CDR3 DNA. A D gene is named only where the DNA matches it firmly. Clone size is given for some rows only: seen once, a few or many times, or a class if the clone is expanded.

j_call: TRBJ1-1
d_call: TRBD1
v_call: TRBV4-1
clone_size: few
cdr3_aa: CASSQEGGTGGTEAFF
cdr3_nt: TGCGCCAGCAGCCAAGAGGGGGGGACAGGGGGGACTGAAGCTTTCTTT

j_call: TRBJ2-1
d_call: -
v_call: TRBV19
clone_size: -
cdr3_aa: CASSITTGNEQFF
cdr3_nt: TGTGCCAGTAGTATCACAACAGGGAATGAGCAGTTCTTC

j_call: TRBJ1-2
d_call: TRBD1
v_call: TRBV7-8
clone_size: -
cdr3_aa: CASSLSAGGSYGYTF
cdr3_nt: TGTGCCAGCAGCTTGTCCGCAGGGGGCAGCTATGGCTACACCTTC

j_call: TRBJ1-1
d_call: -
v_call: TRBV5-4
clone_size: once
cdr3_aa: CASSPGRVYTEAFF
cdr3_nt: TGTGCCAGCAGCCCAGGGCGCGTGTACACTGAAGCTTTCTTT

j_call: TRBJ2-7
d_call: TRBD1
v_call: TRBV29-1
clone_size: few
cdr3_aa: CSVDAPGQTYEQYF
cdr3_nt: TGCAGCGTTGACGCTCCGGGACAGACCTACGAGCAGTACTTC

j_call: TRBJ1-2
d_call: -
v_call: TRBV19
clone_size: -
cdr3_aa: CATTPAGPSYGYTF
cdr3_nt: TGTGCCACTACGCCCGCGGGGCCGAGCTATGGCTACACCTTC

j_call: TRBJ2-4
d_call: -
v_call: TRBV5-6
clone_size: once
cdr3_aa: CASSLGQGGEDF
cdr3_nt: TGTGCCAGCAGCTTGGGGCAGGGCGGAGAGGACTTC

j_call: TRBJ2-7
d_call: -
v_call: TRBV2
clone_size: -
cdr3_aa: CATIGGAEQYF
cdr3_nt: TGTGCCACCATAGGGGGGGCCGAGCAGTACTTC

j_call: TRBJ2-1
d_call: TRBD2
v_call: TRBV9
clone_size: -
cdr3_aa: CASSVALAGTEQFF
cdr3_nt: TGTGCCAGCAGCGTAGCCCTAGCGGGGACTGAGCAGTTCTTC

j_call: TRBJ2-3
d_call: TRBD2
v_call: TRBV5-4
clone_size: -
cdr3_aa: CASSARLAGGTDTQYF
cdr3_nt: TGTGCCAGCAGCGCGCGACTAGCGGGAGGCACAGATACGCAGTATTTT

j_call: TRBJ2-7
d_call: -
v_call: TRBV5-1
clone_size: -
cdr3_aa: CASSLVRGHEQYF
cdr3_nt: TGCGCCAGCAGCTTGGTCAGGGGCCACGAGCAGTACTTC

j_call: TRBJ2-3
d_call: -
v_call: TRBV4-2
clone_size: -
cdr3_aa: CASSQSTAAYTDTQYF
cdr3_nt: TGTGCCAGCAGCCAAAGTACAGCGGCCTACACAGATACGCAGTATTTT

j_call: TRBJ1-6
d_call: -
v_call: TRBV7-6
clone_size: -
cdr3_aa: CASSFRDTLRDNSPLHF
cdr3_nt: TGTGCCAGCAGCTTCCGGGACACCCTACGGGATAATTCACCCCTCCACTTT

j_call: TRBJ1-4
d_call: -
v_call: TRBV19
clone_size: few
cdr3_aa: CASSTKHGGKLFF
cdr3_nt: TGTGCCAGTAGTACCAAGCATGGTGGAAAACTGTTTTTT

j_call: TRBJ1-2
d_call: TRBD1
v_call: TRBV6-5
clone_size: few
cdr3_aa: CASSTGDYGYTF
cdr3_nt: TGTGCCAGCAGTACAGGGGACTATGGCTACACCTTC

j_call: TRBJ1-3
d_call: TRBD1
v_call: TRBV6-1
clone_size: -
cdr3_aa: CAGLTGEDSGNTIYF
cdr3_nt: TGTGCCGGTCTGACAGGGGAGGACTCTGGAAACACCATATATTTT

j_call: TRBJ2-5
d_call: TRBD2
v_call: TRBV5-1
clone_size: -
cdr3_aa: CASSSPGLAGAETQYF
cdr3_nt: TGCGCCAGCAGCTCTCCGGGACTAGCGGGGGCAGAGACCCAGTACTTC

j_call: TRBJ2-7
d_call: TRBD2
v_call: TRBV19
clone_size: -
cdr3_aa: CASNPGGASYEQYF
cdr3_nt: TGTGCCAGTAATCCGGGGGGTGCCTCCTACGAGCAGTACTTC

j_call: TRBJ2-6
d_call: -
v_call: TRBV27
clone_size: -
cdr3_aa: CASFGGLLSGANVLTF
cdr3_nt: TGTGCCAGCTTTGGGGGCCTCCTCTCTGGGGCCAACGTCCTGACTTTC

j_call: TRBJ2-7
d_call: TRBD1
v_call: TRBV6-6
clone_size: -
cdr3_aa: CASRQRQGPHEQYF
cdr3_nt: TGTGCCAGCAGGCAACGACAGGGGCCACACGAGCAGTACTTC

j_call: TRBJ2-1
d_call: TRBD2
v_call: TRBV6-5
clone_size: -
cdr3_aa: CASSTPGLAVNEQFF
cdr3_nt: TGTGCCAGCAGTACACCGGGACTAGCGGTCAATGAGCAGTTCTTC

j_call: TRBJ2-5
d_call: TRBD2
v_call: TRBV11-2
clone_size: -
cdr3_aa: CASSLRRTGRPPNF
cdr3_nt: TGTGCCAGCAGCTTAAGGAGAACCGGGAGGCCGCCTAACTTC

j_call: TRBJ1-1
d_call: -
v_call: TRBV4-2
clone_size: -
cdr3_aa: CASSQDLLGSTEAFF
cdr3_nt: TGTGCCAGCAGCCAAGATCTTTTGGGCAGTACTGAAGCTTTCTTT

j_call: TRBJ2-7
d_call: -
v_call: TRBV28
clone_size: once
cdr3_aa: CATKGQFYEQYF
cdr3_nt: TGTGCCACAAAAGGACAGTTCTACGAGCAGTACTTC

j_call: TRBJ2-1
d_call: TRBD2
v_call: TRBV4-1
clone_size: few
cdr3_aa: CASSPLGGLAGEGAYNEQFF
cdr3_nt: TGCGCCAGCAGCCCATTGGGCGGACTAGCGGGAGAGGGCGCCTACAATGAGCAGTTCTTC

j_call: TRBJ2-7
d_call: -
v_call: TRBV5-5
clone_size: few
cdr3_aa: CASSGQGLNEQYF
cdr3_nt: TGTGCCAGCAGCGGCCAGGGGCTTAACGAGCAGTACTTC

j_call: TRBJ2-7
d_call: -
v_call: TRBV4-1
clone_size: -
cdr3_aa: CASSQVFLGLQAYEQYF
cdr3_nt: TGCGCCAGCAGCCAAGTGTTTTTAGGACTACAAGCCTACGAGCAGTACTTC

j_call: TRBJ2-7
d_call: -
v_call: TRBV20-1
clone_size: few
cdr3_aa: CSARRGYEQYF
cdr3_nt: TGCAGTGCTAGACGAGGGTACGAGCAGTACTTC

j_call: TRBJ2-7
d_call: TRBD1
v_call: TRBV7-9
clone_size: -
cdr3_aa: CASSLNKGAYEQYF
cdr3_nt: TGTGCCAGCAGCCTAAATAAGGGGGCATACGAGCAGTACTTC

j_call: TRBJ2-7
d_call: -
v_call: TRBV10-1
clone_size: few
cdr3_aa: CASSGSGSSYEQYF
cdr3_nt: TGCGCCAGCAGTGGTTCCGGGAGCTCCTACGAGCAGTACTTC

j_call: TRBJ2-2
d_call: TRBD2
v_call: TRBV4-2
clone_size: once
cdr3_aa: CASSQSVIWLAGLGGELFF
cdr3_nt: TGTGCCAGCAGCCAATCGGTAATTTGGCTAGCGGGATTAGGCGGGGAGCTGTTTTTT

j_call: TRBJ2-1
d_call: TRBD2
v_call: TRBV7-2
clone_size: few
cdr3_aa: CASSLVGGGYNEQFF
cdr3_nt: TGTGCCAGCAGCTTAGTTGGCGGGGGATACAATGAGCAGTTCTTC

j_call: TRBJ1-4
d_call: -
v_call: TRBV5-1
clone_size: -
cdr3_aa: CASSPEGIPNEKLFF
cdr3_nt: TGCGCCAGCAGCCCGGAGGGGATCCCGAATGAAAAACTGTTTTTT

j_call: TRBJ1-3
d_call: -
v_call: TRBV11-2
clone_size: few
cdr3_aa: CASSLEWHTFSGNTIYF
cdr3_nt: TGTGCCAGCAGCTTAGAATGGCATACCTTCTCTGGAAACACCATATATTTT